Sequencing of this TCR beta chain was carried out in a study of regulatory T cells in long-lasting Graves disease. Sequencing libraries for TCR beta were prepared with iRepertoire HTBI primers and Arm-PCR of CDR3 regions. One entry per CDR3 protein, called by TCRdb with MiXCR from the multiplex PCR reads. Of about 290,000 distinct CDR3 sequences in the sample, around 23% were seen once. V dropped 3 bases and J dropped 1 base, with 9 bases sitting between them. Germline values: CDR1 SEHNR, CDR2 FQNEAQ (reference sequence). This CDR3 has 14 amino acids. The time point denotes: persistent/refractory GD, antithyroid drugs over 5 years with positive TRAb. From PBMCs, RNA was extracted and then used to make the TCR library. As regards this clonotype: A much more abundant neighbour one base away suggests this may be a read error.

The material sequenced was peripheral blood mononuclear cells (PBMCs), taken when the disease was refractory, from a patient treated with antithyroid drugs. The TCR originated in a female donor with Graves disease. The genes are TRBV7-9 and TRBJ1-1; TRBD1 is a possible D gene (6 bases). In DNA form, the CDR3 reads TGTGCCAGCAGCTTCGGGGGCCCGAACACTGAAGCTTTCTTT. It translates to CASSFGGPNTEAFF.